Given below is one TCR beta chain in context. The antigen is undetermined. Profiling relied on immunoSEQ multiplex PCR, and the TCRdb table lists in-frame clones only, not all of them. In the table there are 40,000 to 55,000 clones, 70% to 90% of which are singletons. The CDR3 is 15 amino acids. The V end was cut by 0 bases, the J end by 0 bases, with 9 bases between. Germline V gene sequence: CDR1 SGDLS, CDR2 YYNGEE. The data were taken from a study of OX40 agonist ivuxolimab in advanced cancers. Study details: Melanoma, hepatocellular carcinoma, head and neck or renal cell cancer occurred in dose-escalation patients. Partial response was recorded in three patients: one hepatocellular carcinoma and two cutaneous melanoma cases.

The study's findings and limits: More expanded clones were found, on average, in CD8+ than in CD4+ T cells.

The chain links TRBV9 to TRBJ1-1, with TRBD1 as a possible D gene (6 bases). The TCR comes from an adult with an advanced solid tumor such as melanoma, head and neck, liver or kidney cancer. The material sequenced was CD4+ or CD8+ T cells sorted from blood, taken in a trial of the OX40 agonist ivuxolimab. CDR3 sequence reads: CASSVAGALNTEAFF. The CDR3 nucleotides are TGTGCCAGCAGCGTAGCGGGGGCGTTGAACACTGAAGCTTTCTTT.